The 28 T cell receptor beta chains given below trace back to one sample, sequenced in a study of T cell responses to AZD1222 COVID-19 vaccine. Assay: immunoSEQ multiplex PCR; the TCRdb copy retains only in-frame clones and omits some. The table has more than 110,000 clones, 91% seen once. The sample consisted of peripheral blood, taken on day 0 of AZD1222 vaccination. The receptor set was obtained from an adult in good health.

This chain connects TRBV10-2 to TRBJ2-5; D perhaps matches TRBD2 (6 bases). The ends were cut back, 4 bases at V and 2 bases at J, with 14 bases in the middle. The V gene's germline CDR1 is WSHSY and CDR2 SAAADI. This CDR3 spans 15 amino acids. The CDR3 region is CASSGTGRPQETQYF. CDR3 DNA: TGCGCCAGCAGTGGGACGGGGAGGCCACAAGAGACCCAGTACTTC.

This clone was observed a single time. The CDR3 DNA sequence: TGTGCCAGTAGTCGGGGGACAGGGGCTGAAGCTTTCTTT. Translation: CASSRGTGAEAFF. The gene calls are TRBV19 and TRBJ1-1; 10 nucleotides agree with TRBD1. V lost 5 bases, J lost 6 bases, and 3 bases stayed unmatched. The CDR3 spans 13 residues. CDR1 and CDR2 (germline): LNHDA, SQIVND (reference sequence).

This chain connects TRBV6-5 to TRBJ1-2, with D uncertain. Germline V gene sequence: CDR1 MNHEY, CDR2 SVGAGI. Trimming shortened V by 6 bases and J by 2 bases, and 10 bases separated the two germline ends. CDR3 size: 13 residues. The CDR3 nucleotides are TGTGCCAGCAGCCCGGAAGGCAACTATGGCTACACCTTC. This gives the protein CASSPEGNYGYTF.

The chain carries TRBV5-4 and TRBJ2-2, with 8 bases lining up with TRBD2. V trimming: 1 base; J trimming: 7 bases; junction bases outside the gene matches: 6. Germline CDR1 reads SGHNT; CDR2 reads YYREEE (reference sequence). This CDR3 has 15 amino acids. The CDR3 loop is CASSLRREVGGELFF. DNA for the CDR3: TGTGCCAGCAGCTTGCGGCGGGAGGTTGGCGGGGAGCTGTTTTTT. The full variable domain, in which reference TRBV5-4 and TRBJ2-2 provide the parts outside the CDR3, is ETGVTQSPTHLIKTRGQQVTLRCSSQSGHNTVSWYQQALGQGPQFIFQYYREEENGRGNFPPRFSGLQFPNYSSELNVNALELDDSALYLCASSLRREVGGELFFGEGSRLTVL.

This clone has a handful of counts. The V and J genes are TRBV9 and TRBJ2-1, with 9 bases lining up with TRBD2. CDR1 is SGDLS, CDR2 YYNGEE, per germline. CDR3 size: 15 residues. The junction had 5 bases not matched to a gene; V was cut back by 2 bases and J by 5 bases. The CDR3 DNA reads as TGTGCCAGCAGCGTCGGGACTAGCTTCGACAATGAGCAGTTCTTC. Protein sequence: CASSVGTSFDNEQFF.

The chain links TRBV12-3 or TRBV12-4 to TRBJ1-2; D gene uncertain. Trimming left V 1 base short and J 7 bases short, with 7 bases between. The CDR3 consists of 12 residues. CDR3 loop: CASSLDRFGYTF. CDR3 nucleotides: TGTGCCAGCAGTTTAGATCGGTTTGGCTACACCTTC.

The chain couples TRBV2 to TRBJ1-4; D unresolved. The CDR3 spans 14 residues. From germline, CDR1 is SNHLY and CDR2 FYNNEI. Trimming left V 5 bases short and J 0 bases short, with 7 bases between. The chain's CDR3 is CASSQMATNEKLFF. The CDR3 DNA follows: TGTGCCAGCAGTCAGATGGCAACTAATGAAAAACTGTTTTTT. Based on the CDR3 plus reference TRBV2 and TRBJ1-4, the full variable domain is EPEVTQTPSHQVTQMGQEVILRCVPISNHLYFYWYRQILGQKVEFLVSFYNNEISEKSEIFDDQFSVERPDGSNFTLKIRSTKLEDSAMYFCASSQMATNEKLFFGSGTQLSVL.

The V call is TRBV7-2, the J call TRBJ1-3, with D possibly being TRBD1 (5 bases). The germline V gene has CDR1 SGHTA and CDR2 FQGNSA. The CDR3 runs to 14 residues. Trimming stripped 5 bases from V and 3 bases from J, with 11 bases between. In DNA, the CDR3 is TGTGCCAGCAGCCTCATGGGGGGTGGAAACACCATATATTTT. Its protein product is CASSLMGGGNTIYF.

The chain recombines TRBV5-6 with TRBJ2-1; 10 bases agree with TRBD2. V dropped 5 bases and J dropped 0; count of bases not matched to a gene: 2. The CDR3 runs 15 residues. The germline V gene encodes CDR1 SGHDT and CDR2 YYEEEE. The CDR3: CASSPSGSSYNEQFF. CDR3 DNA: TGTGCCAGCAGTCCTAGCGGGAGCTCCTACAATGAGCAGTTCTTC.

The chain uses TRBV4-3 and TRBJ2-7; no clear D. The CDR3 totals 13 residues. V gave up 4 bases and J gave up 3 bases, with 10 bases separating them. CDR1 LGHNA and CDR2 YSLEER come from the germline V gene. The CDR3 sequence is CASSLAGYYEQYF. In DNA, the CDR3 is TGCGCCAGCAGCCTTGCAGGATACTACGAGCAGTACTTC.

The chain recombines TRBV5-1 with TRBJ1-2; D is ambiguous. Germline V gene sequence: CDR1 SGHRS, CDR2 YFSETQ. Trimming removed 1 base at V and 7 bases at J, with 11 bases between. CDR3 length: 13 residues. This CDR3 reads CASSLTVFGGYTF. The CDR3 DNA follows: TGCGCCAGCAGCTTGACGGTATTTGGTGGCTACACCTTC.

The CDR3 region has the DNA TGTGCCAGCAGGCCGGGACAGGTGAATGAAAAACTGTTTTTT. It is translated as CASRPGQVNEKLFF. This chain links TRBV28 with TRBJ1-4; 8 bases line up with TRBD1. Per the germline V gene, CDR1 is MDHEN and CDR2 is SYDVKM. Trimming cost V 6 bases and J 5 bases; bases outside gene matches: 5. This CDR3 comprises 14 residues.

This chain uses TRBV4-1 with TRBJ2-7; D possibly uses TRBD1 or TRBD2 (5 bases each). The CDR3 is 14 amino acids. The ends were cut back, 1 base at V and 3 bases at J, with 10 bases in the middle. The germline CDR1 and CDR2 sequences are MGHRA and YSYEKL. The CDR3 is CASSQVAGSYEQYF. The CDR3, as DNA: TGCGCCAGCAGCCAAGTTGCAGGGAGCTACGAGCAGTACTTC.

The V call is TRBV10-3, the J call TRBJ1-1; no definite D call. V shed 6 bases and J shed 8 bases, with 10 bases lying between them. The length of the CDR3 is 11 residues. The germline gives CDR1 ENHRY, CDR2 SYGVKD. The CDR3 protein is CAIRQTTEAFF. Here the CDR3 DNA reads TGTGCCATCAGACAAACAACGGAAGCTTTCTTT.

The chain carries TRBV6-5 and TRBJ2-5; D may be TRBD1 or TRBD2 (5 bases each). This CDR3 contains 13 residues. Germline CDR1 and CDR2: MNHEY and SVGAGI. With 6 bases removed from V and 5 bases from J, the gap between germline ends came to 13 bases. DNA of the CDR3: TGTGCCAGCAGAAGGTTCAGGGAGGAGACCCAGTACTTC. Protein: CASRRFREETQYF.

CDR3 sequence reads: CASSPFGGEEKLFF. CDR3 DNA: TGTGCCAGCAGCCCCTTTGGGGGCGAGGAAAAACTGTTTTTT. This rearrangement joins TRBV7-9 to TRBJ1-4, with D possibly matching TRBD1 (6 bases). CDR3 length: 14 amino acids. V lost 5 bases and J 8 bases, leaving 15 bases between the germline ends. Per the germline V gene, CDR1 is SEHNR and CDR2 is FQNEAQ (reference sequence). The full variable domain, with the rest looked up from reference TRBV7-9 and TRBJ1-4, is DTGVSQNPRHKITKRGQNVTFRCDPISEHNRLYWYRQTLGQGPEFLTYFQNEAQLEKSRLLSDRFSAERPKGSFSTLEIQRTEQGDSAMYLCASSPFGGEEKLFFGSGTQLSVL.

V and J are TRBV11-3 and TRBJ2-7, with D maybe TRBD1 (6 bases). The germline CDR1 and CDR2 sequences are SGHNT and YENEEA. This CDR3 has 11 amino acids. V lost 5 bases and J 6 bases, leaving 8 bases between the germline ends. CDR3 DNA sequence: TGTGCCAGCAGCCTCAGGGGCGAGCAGTACTTC. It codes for CASSLRGEQYF.

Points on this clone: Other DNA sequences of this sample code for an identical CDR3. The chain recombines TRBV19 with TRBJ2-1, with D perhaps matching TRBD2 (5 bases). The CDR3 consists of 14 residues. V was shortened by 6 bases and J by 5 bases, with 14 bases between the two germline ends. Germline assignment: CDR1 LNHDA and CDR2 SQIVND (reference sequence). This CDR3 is CASRRSGGNNEQFF. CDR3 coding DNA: TGTGCCAGTAGAAGGAGCGGAGGAAACAATGAGCAGTTCTTC.

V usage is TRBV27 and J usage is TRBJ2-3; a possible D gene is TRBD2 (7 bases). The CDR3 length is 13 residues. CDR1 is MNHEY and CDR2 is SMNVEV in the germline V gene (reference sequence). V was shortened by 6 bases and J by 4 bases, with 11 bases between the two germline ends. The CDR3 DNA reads TGTGCCAGCAGACCGGGGGGCCCAGATACGCAGTATTTT. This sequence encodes CASRPGGPDTQYF.

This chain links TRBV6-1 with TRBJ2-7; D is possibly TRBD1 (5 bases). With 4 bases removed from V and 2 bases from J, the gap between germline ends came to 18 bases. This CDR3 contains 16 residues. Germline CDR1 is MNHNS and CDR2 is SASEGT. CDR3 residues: CASSGGQALPPYEQYF. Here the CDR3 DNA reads TGTGCCAGCAGTGGAGGACAAGCCTTACCCCCCTACGAGCAGTACTTC.

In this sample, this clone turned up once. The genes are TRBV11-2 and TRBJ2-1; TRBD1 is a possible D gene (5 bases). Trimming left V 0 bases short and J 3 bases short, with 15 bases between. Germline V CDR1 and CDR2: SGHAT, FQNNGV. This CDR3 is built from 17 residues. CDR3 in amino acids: CASSLDAGSSYYNEQFF. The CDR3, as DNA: TGTGCCAGCAGCTTAGATGCAGGGTCTTCCTACTACAATGAGCAGTTCTTC.

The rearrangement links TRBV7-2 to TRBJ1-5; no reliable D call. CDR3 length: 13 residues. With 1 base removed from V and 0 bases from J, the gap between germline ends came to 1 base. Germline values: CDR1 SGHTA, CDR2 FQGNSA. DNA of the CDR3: TGTGCCAGCAGCTTAGTTAGCAATCAGCCCCAGCATTTT. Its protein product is CASSLVSNQPQHF.

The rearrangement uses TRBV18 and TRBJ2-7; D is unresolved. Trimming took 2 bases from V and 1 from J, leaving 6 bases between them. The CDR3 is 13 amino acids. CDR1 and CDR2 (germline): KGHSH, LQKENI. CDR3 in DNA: TGTGCCAGCTCACCAACAGATTCCTACGAGCAGTACTTC. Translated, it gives CASSPTDSYEQYF.

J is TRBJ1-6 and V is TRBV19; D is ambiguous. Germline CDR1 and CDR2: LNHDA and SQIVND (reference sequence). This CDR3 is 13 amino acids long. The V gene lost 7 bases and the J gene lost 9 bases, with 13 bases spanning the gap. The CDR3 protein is CASIVGTSSPLHF. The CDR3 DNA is TGTGCCAGTATTGTAGGAACCAGTTCACCCCTCCACTTT.

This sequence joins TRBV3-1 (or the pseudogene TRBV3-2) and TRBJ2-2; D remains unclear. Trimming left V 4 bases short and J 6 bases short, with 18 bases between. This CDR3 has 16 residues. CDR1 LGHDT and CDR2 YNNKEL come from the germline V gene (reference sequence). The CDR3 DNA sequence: TGTGCCAGCAGCCGACCTACCCGGGCTCCCCCCGGGGAGCTGTTTTTT. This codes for CASSRPTRAPPGELFF.

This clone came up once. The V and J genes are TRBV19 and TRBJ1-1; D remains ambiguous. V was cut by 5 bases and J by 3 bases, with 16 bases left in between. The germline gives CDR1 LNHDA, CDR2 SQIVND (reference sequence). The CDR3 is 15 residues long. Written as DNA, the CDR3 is TGTGCCAGTAGTTCCCGACAAATACAACACACTGAAGCTTTCTTT. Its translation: CASSSRQIQHTEAFF.

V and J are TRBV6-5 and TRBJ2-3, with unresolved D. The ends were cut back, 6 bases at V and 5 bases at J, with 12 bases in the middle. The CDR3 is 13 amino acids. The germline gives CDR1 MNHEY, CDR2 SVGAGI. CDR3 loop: CASSHLRIDTQYF. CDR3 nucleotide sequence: TGTGCCAGCAGCCACCTGCGGATAGATACGCAGTATTTT.

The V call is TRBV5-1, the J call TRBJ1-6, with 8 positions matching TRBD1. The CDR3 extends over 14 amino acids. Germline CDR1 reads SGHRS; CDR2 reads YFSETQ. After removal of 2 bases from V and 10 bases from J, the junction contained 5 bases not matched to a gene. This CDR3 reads CASSFTGGESPLHF. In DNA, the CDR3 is TGCGCCAGCAGCTTTACAGGGGGAGAATCACCCCTCCACTTT.